This TCR beta chain was sequenced for a study of OX40 agonist ivuxolimab in advanced cancers. The overall study: Clinicians treated patients with ivuxolimab, an agonistic anti-OX40 (CD134) antibody. Study-wide points: Normalized T-cell clonal expansion was also low in a subset of nonresponders.

With autoimmune disease history or systemic immunosuppression, patients were excluded. The germline V gene encodes CDR1 MNHEY and CDR2 SVGAGI. V dropped 6 bases and J dropped 4 bases, with 12 bases sitting between them. The CDR3 length is 13 residues. Some clones are missing from TCRdb's copy, which holds only in-frame ones; the method was immunoSEQ multiplex PCR. The sample records around 58,000 clones, 80% to 90% being singletons. Comment on this clone: What it binds is not known.

The source material was CD4+ or CD8+ T cells sorted from blood, sampled in a trial of the OX40 agonist ivuxolimab. The TCR comes from an adult with an advanced solid tumor such as melanoma, head and neck, liver or kidney cancer. The chain joins TRBV6-5 to TRBJ1-2, with D possibly being TRBD1 (5 bases). CDR3 DNA sequence: TGTGCCAGCAGGAGGTGGGGCCCCTATGGCTACACCTTC. Protein sequence: CASRRWGPYGYTF.